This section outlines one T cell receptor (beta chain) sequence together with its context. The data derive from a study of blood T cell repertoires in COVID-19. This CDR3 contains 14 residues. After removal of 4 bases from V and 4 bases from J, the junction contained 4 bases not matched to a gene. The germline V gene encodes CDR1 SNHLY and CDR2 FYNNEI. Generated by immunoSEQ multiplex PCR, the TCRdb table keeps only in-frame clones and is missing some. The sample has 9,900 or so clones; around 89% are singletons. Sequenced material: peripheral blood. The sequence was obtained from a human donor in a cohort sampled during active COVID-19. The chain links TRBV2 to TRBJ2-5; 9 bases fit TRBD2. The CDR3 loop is CASSGGLAGETQYF. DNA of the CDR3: TGTGCCAGCAGTGGGGGACTAGCCGGAGAGACCCAGTACTTC.